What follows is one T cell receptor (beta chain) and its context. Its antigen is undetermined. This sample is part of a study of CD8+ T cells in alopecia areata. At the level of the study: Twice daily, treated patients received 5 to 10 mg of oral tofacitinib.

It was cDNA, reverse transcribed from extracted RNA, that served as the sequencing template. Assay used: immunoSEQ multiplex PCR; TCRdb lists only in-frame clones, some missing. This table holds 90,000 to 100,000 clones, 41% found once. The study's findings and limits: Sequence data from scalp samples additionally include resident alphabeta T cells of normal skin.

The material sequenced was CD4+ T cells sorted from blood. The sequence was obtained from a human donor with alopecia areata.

The DNA for the CDR3 is TGTGCCAGTAGTACGAGGGTGAGGGAGACCCAGTACTTC. This translates into CASSTRVRETQYF. V usage is TRBV19 and J usage is TRBJ2-5, with D possibly being TRBD2 (5 bases). Germline values: CDR1 LNHDA, CDR2 SQIVND (reference sequence). The CDR3 covers 13 residues. V lost 4 bases to trimming and J lost 5 bases, with 11 bases between them.